This entry describes one T cell receptor (beta chain). Its antigen is not identified. A marrow graft followed busulfan-fludarabine conditioning, with cyclophosphamide on days +3 and +4. Trimming took off 0 bases at V and 6 bases at J, with 11 bases between the two ends. This CDR3 has 15 amino acids. Germline V lookup: CDR1 SNHLY, CDR2 FYNNEI. This specimen belongs to a study of T cells after posttransplantation cyclophosphamide. Sequencing was performed with immunoSEQ multiplex PCR; in TCRdb, only in-frame clones are kept and a portion is missing. This table holds some 10,000 clones, 85% found once. General study results and limits: Blood and skin or GI T cell repertoires showed limited TRB overlap. Later blood repertoires were often dominated by clones from the donor CD8+ memory compartment. After PTCy, TRB diversity resembled that of CNI/methotrexate controls.

Source: PBMCs, taken more than 1,700 days after allogeneic stem cell transplant with posttransplant cyclophosphamide. The chain recombines TRBV2 with TRBJ1-4; D ambiguous. This TCR derives from a female patient in her fifties who received an allogeneic stem cell transplant from a related donor, was CMV-positive, and had no GVHD. The graft donor may be the source of some T cells. The CDR3, as DNA: TGTGCCAGCAGTGAAGCGCCCAGCGAGGATGAAAAACTGTTTTTT. This translates into CASSEAPSEDEKLFF.